A selection of T cell receptor beta chains follows, all from one sample in a study of blood T cell repertoires in COVID-19. Assay: immunoSEQ multiplex PCR; the TCRdb copy retains only in-frame clones and omits some. The data contain under 500,000 clones, nearly 90% of them singletons. The source material was PBMCs or T cells enriched from blood (not recorded which). Receptor source: a woman between 18 and 29 years old with acute COVID-19. Both conserved end residues are part of each CDR3. The D gene is left open where the match is weak. Only part of the rows carry a size: once, few, many, or a class if the clone is expanded.

d_call: TRBD1
j_call: TRBJ1-5
clone_size: NA
v_call: TRBV7-8
cdr3_aa: CASTLSRAGGNQPQHF
cdr3_nt: TGTGCCAGCACTCTAAGCAGGGCAGGGGGAAATCAGCCCCAGCATTTT

d_call: NA
j_call: TRBJ2-2
clone_size: NA
v_call: TRBV7-3
cdr3_aa: CASRSGGGFTGELFF
cdr3_nt: TGTGCCAGCAGGTCCGGAGGGGGCTTCACCGGGGAGCTGTTTTTT

d_call: TRBD1
j_call: TRBJ2-5
clone_size: NA
v_call: TRBV10-2
cdr3_aa: CASRGTGGETQYF
cdr3_nt: TGCGCCAGCAGGGGGACAGGAGGAGAGACCCAGTACTTC

d_call: TRBD1
j_call: TRBJ1-6
clone_size: NA
v_call: TRBV5-3
cdr3_aa: CARSSTDPDRGFLHF
cdr3_nt: TGTGCCAGAAGCTCAACAGACCCTGACAGGGGGTTTCTCCACTTT

d_call: NA
j_call: TRBJ1-3
clone_size: NA
v_call: TRBV7-2
cdr3_aa: CASSFAQAGNTIYF
cdr3_nt: TGTGCCAGCAGCTTTGCTCAGGCCGGAAACACCATATATTTT

d_call: TRBD1
j_call: TRBJ1-2
clone_size: NA
v_call: TRBV7-2
cdr3_aa: CASSSYTGDGYTF
cdr3_nt: TGTGCCAGCAGCTCCTATACAGGGGACGGCTACACCTTC

d_call: TRBD1
j_call: TRBJ1-1
clone_size: NA
v_call: TRBV6-4
cdr3_aa: CASSNGQGRAEAFF
cdr3_nt: TGTGCCAGCAGCAACGGACAGGGAAGGGCTGAAGCTTTCTTT

d_call: NA
j_call: TRBJ1-6
clone_size: NA
v_call: TRBV5-4
cdr3_aa: CASSLLGTEVNSPLHF
cdr3_nt: TGTGCCAGCAGCTTATTGGGAACGGAGGTTAATTCACCCCTCCACTTT

d_call: NA
j_call: TRBJ2-3
clone_size: NA
v_call: TRBV9
cdr3_aa: CASSVEWGGVSDTQYF
cdr3_nt: TGTGCCAGCAGCGTAGAGTGGGGGGGCGTATCAGATACGCAGTATTTT

d_call: TRBD1
j_call: TRBJ2-1
clone_size: NA
v_call: TRBV10-3
cdr3_aa: CAIKTEQGQYNEQFF
cdr3_nt: TGTGCCATCAAAACCGAACAGGGGCAATACAATGAGCAGTTCTTC

d_call: TRBD2
j_call: TRBJ2-1
clone_size: NA
v_call: TRBV5-1
cdr3_aa: CASSLELAGVYNEQFF
cdr3_nt: TGCGCCAGCAGCTTGGAACTAGCGGGAGTTTACAATGAGCAGTTCTTC

d_call: NA
j_call: TRBJ2-7
clone_size: NA
v_call: TRBV5-6
cdr3_aa: CASRGGTDSYEQYF
cdr3_nt: TGTGCCAGCCGGGGCGGGACAGATTCCTACGAGCAGTACTTC

d_call: TRBD2
j_call: TRBJ2-2
clone_size: NA
v_call: TRBV6-5
cdr3_aa: CASSYLSGGRELFF
cdr3_nt: TGTGCCAGCAGTTACCTATCGGGGGGGCGAGAGCTGTTTTTT

d_call: TRBD2
j_call: TRBJ2-7
clone_size: NA
v_call: TRBV7-9
cdr3_aa: CASSLPRGGEGSYEQYF
cdr3_nt: TGTGCCAGCAGCTTGCCCCGAGGCGGGGAGGGCTCCTACGAGCAGTACTTC

d_call: TRBD2
j_call: TRBJ2-5
clone_size: NA
v_call: TRBV18
cdr3_aa: CASSPLAGGQETQYF
cdr3_nt: TGTGCCAGCTCACCACTAGCGGGGGGACAAGAGACCCAGTACTTC

d_call: TRBD1
j_call: TRBJ2-7
clone_size: few
v_call: TRBV7-8
cdr3_aa: CASSLGDRGEQYF
cdr3_nt: TGTGCCAGCAGCTTAGGGGACAGGGGCGAGCAGTACTTC

d_call: TRBD1
j_call: TRBJ2-3
clone_size: NA
v_call: TRBV29-1
cdr3_aa: CSARQGSTDTQYF
cdr3_nt: TGCAGCGCCAGACAGGGAAGCACAGATACGCAGTATTTT

d_call: NA
j_call: TRBJ1-5
clone_size: NA
v_call: TRBV4-3
cdr3_aa: CASRESNQPQHF
cdr3_nt: TGCGCCAGCAGGGAGAGCAATCAGCCCCAGCATTTT

d_call: TRBD2
j_call: TRBJ2-7
clone_size: few
v_call: TRBV19
cdr3_aa: CASSIGASGAYEQYF
cdr3_nt: TGTGCCAGTAGTATAGGTGCTAGCGGGGCGTACGAGCAGTACTTC

d_call: TRBD1
j_call: TRBJ2-7
clone_size: NA
v_call: TRBV19
cdr3_aa: CASTRTGTGPYEQYF
cdr3_nt: TGTGCCAGTACCCGGACCGGGACAGGTCCCTACGAGCAGTACTTC

d_call: TRBD1
j_call: TRBJ1-1
clone_size: NA
v_call: TRBV3-1/TRBV3-2
cdr3_aa: CASSQITGAISEAFF
cdr3_nt: TGTGCCAGCAGCCAAATTACAGGGGCGATCTCTGAAGCTTTCTTT

d_call: NA
j_call: TRBJ2-1
clone_size: NA
v_call: TRBV11-2
cdr3_aa: CASSLYRNPSYNEQFF
cdr3_nt: TGTGCCAGCAGCCTTTACAGGAACCCCTCCTACAATGAGCAGTTCTTC

d_call: NA
j_call: TRBJ1-5
clone_size: NA
v_call: TRBV19
cdr3_aa: CASSPVALSNQPQHF
cdr3_nt: TGTGCCAGTAGCCCCGTAGCCCTTAGCAATCAGCCCCAGCATTTT

d_call: NA
j_call: TRBJ1-1
clone_size: NA
v_call: TRBV12-3/TRBV12-4
cdr3_aa: CASSSRVNTEAFF
cdr3_nt: TGTGCCAGCAGTTCGCGGGTGAACACTGAAGCTTTCTTT

d_call: NA
j_call: TRBJ1-2
clone_size: NA
v_call: TRBV11-1
cdr3_aa: CATSVGANYGYTF
cdr3_nt: TGTGCCACCTCGGTCGGAGCTAACTATGGCTACACCTTC

d_call: NA
j_call: TRBJ2-1
clone_size: NA
v_call: TRBV5-1
cdr3_aa: CASSWLAPNEQFF
cdr3_nt: TGCGCCAGCAGCTGGCTAGCCCCCAATGAGCAGTTCTTC

d_call: NA
j_call: TRBJ2-7
clone_size: NA
v_call: TRBV14
cdr3_aa: CASSQFNLEYF
cdr3_nt: TGTGCCAGCAGCCAATTCAACTTAGAGTACTTC

d_call: NA
j_call: TRBJ2-7
clone_size: NA
v_call: TRBV29-1
cdr3_aa: CSVDNNRFPYEQYF
cdr3_nt: TGCAGCGTTGACAACAACAGGTTCCCCTACGAGCAGTACTTC

d_call: NA
j_call: TRBJ1-1
clone_size: NA
v_call: TRBV2
cdr3_aa: CASSGSRANTEAFF
cdr3_nt: TGTGCCAGCAGTGGGAGCAGGGCGAACACTGAAGCTTTCTTT

d_call: NA
j_call: TRBJ1-1
clone_size: NA
v_call: TRBV6-2/TRBV6-3
cdr3_aa: CASSYQGTVSEAFF
cdr3_nt: TGTGCCAGCAGTTATCAGGGTACGGTCTCTGAAGCTTTCTTT

d_call: TRBD2
j_call: TRBJ2-7
clone_size: NA
v_call: TRBV5-1
cdr3_aa: CASSLAPSLAGTYEQYF
cdr3_nt: TGCGCCAGCAGCTTGGCCCCTTCACTAGCGGGGACCTACGAGCAGTACTTC

d_call: NA
j_call: TRBJ2-7
clone_size: NA
v_call: TRBV11-2
cdr3_aa: CASSLDPISGAPSYEQYF
cdr3_nt: TGTGCCAGCAGCTTAGACCCTATAAGTGGGGCCCCATCCTACGAGCAGTACTTC

d_call: TRBD1
j_call: TRBJ2-1
clone_size: NA
v_call: TRBV5-1
cdr3_aa: CASSLEQGADEQFF
cdr3_nt: TGCGCCAGCAGCTTGGAGCAGGGGGCTGATGAGCAGTTCTTC

d_call: TRBD1
j_call: TRBJ1-5
clone_size: NA
v_call: TRBV24-1
cdr3_aa: CATSDLGQGDQPQHF
cdr3_nt: TGTGCCACCAGTGATTTAGGACAGGGGGATCAGCCCCAGCATTTT

d_call: TRBD1
j_call: TRBJ2-1
clone_size: once
v_call: TRBV28
cdr3_aa: CASNPGQGSSEQFF
cdr3_nt: TGTGCCAGCAACCCTGGACAGGGATCTTCTGAGCAGTTCTTC

d_call: NA
j_call: TRBJ1-6
clone_size: NA
v_call: TRBV2
cdr3_aa: CASSQADRYSPLHF
cdr3_nt: TGTGCCAGCAGTCAGGCTGACAGATATTCACCCCTCCACTTT

d_call: NA
j_call: TRBJ1-4
clone_size: NA
v_call: TRBV5-6
cdr3_aa: CASRHRAGEKLFF
cdr3_nt: TGTGCCAGCAGACACAGGGCTGGGGAAAAACTGTTTTTT

d_call: TRBD2
j_call: TRBJ2-5
clone_size: NA
v_call: TRBV13
cdr3_aa: CASSNVAGGEETQYF
cdr3_nt: TGTGCCAGCAGTAATGTCGCGGGAGGGGAAGAGACCCAGTACTTC

d_call: NA
j_call: TRBJ2-5
clone_size: NA
v_call: TRBV24-1
cdr3_aa: CATSDPGGLQETQYF
cdr3_nt: TGTGCCACCAGTGATCCAGGGGGACTCCAAGAGACCCAGTACTTC

d_call: NA
j_call: TRBJ2-7
clone_size: NA
v_call: TRBV12-3/TRBV12-4
cdr3_aa: CASSLVGSYEQYF
cdr3_nt: TGTGCCAGCAGCCTGGTGGGCAGCTACGAGCAGTACTTC

d_call: TRBD2
j_call: TRBJ2-7
clone_size: few
v_call: TRBV11-2
cdr3_aa: CASSYTSGLTYEQYF
cdr3_nt: TGTGCCAGCAGCTACACTAGCGGGCTTACCTACGAGCAGTACTTC

d_call: TRBD2
j_call: TRBJ2-7
clone_size: once
v_call: TRBV19
cdr3_aa: CASSEWTSGSYEQYF
cdr3_nt: TGTGCCAGTAGTGAATGGACTAGCGGTTCCTACGAGCAGTACTTC

d_call: NA
j_call: TRBJ1-1
clone_size: NA
v_call: TRBV27
cdr3_aa: CASSLGHEAFF
cdr3_nt: TGTGCCAGCAGTTTGGGACATGAAGCTTTCTTT

d_call: NA
j_call: TRBJ2-7
clone_size: NA
v_call: TRBV7-3
cdr3_aa: CASSLTSHSEQYF
cdr3_nt: TGTGCCAGCAGCTTAACATCCCATTCCGAGCAGTACTTC

d_call: NA
j_call: TRBJ2-5
clone_size: NA
v_call: TRBV30
cdr3_aa: CAWSVVAEETQYF
cdr3_nt: TGTGCCTGGAGTGTGGTTGCGGAAGAGACCCAGTACTTC

d_call: NA
j_call: TRBJ2-2
clone_size: NA
v_call: TRBV11-3
cdr3_aa: CASSSGAPWELFF
cdr3_nt: TGTGCCAGCAGCTCAGGGGCCCCCTGGGAGCTGTTTTTT

d_call: NA
j_call: TRBJ2-7
clone_size: NA
v_call: TRBV20-1
cdr3_aa: CSAQDRYEQYF
cdr3_nt: TGCAGTGCTCAAGACAGGTACGAGCAGTACTTC

d_call: TRBD2
j_call: TRBJ2-2
clone_size: NA
v_call: TRBV29-1
cdr3_aa: CSVKIQRDTGELFF
cdr3_nt: TGCAGCGTTAAAATCCAGCGGGATACCGGGGAGCTGTTTTTT

d_call: TRBD1
j_call: TRBJ1-6
clone_size: NA
v_call: TRBV4-1
cdr3_aa: CASSQDGTGGSPLHF
cdr3_nt: TGCGCCAGCAGCCAAGACGGGACAGGGGGTTCACCCCTCCACTTT

d_call: NA
j_call: TRBJ2-7
clone_size: NA
v_call: TRBV28
cdr3_aa: CASSLGPRGYEQYF
cdr3_nt: TGTGCCAGCAGTTTAGGCCCCCGGGGCTACGAGCAGTACTTC

d_call: NA
j_call: TRBJ2-5
clone_size: NA
v_call: TRBV6-5
cdr3_aa: CASRKGGQETQYF
cdr3_nt: TGTGCCAGCCGCAAAGGGGGCCAAGAGACCCAGTACTTC

d_call: NA
j_call: TRBJ2-1
clone_size: NA
v_call: TRBV5-5
cdr3_aa: CASAASASLGFF
cdr3_nt: TGTGCCAGCGCGGCTAGCGCCTCCCTAGGTTTCTTC